The 14 T cell receptor beta chains below all came from one sample that was sequenced in a study of T cells in localized non-small cell lung cancer. Profiling relied on immunoSEQ multiplex PCR, and the TCRdb table lists in-frame clones only, not all of them. The sample includes around 4,400 clones, just under 95% seen only once; the top ten take about 3%. The specimen was peripheral blood, collected before any cancer treatment. Receptors originate from a woman aged 40-75 years with stage I lung adenocarcinoma.

The J gene is TRBJ2-6, the V gene TRBV6-1, with no clear D. The CDR3 is made up of 15 amino acids. CDR1 and CDR2 (germline): MNHNS, SASEGT. V dropped 6 bases and J dropped 0 bases, with 9 bases sitting between them. The CDR3 spells CASRPKGSGANVLTF. The CDR3 DNA follows: TGTGCCAGCAGGCCTAAGGGCTCTGGGGCCAACGTCCTGACTTTC.

The chain employs TRBV18 and TRBJ1-5; D might be TRBD1 (5 bases). The CDR3 spans 13 residues. Trimming left V 2 bases short and J 5 bases short, with 7 bases between. Germline V gene data show CDR1 as KGHSH and CDR2 as LQKENI. Written as DNA, the CDR3 is TGTGCCAGCTCACCAGGGGGGGATCAGCCCCAGCATTTT. Residues: CASSPGGDQPQHF.

This CDR3 is CASSPGTSGMGNEQFF. The CDR3, as DNA: TGTGCCAGCAGCCCGGGGACTAGCGGGATGGGTAATGAGCAGTTCTTC. The J gene is TRBJ2-1, the V gene TRBV5-4, with 13 bases identical to TRBD2. CDR1 SGHNT and CDR2 YYREEE come from the germline V gene (reference sequence). Trimming removed 4 bases from V and 7 bases from J; junction bases left unmatched: 8. This CDR3 has 16 residues.

The chain links TRBV19 to TRBJ2-5, with TRBD1 matching 11 bases. CDR1 is LNHDA, CDR2 SQIVND, per germline (reference sequence). Unmatched junction bases numbered 8, after V lost 4 bases and J lost 4 bases. The CDR3 extends over 16 amino acids. CDR3: CASSNSGGTGGETQYF. The DNA for the CDR3 is TGTGCCAGTAGTAACTCAGGGGGGACAGGGGGAGAGACCCAGTACTTC.

The chain recombines TRBV7-8 with TRBJ2-7; TRBD2 agrees at 10 bases. Per the germline V gene, CDR1 is SGHVS and CDR2 is FQNEAQ. The CDR3 sequence is 15 residues long. Trimming at V came to 6 bases and at J to 0 bases, leaving 5 bases not matched to a gene. The CDR3 sequence: CASSQAGGPSYEQYF. DNA of the CDR3: TGTGCCAGCAGTCAAGCGGGAGGGCCCTCCTACGAGCAGTACTTC.

J is TRBJ2-1 and V is TRBV4-1, with D maybe TRBD1 (6 bases). V gave up 7 bases and J gave up 7 bases, with 20 bases separating them. The CDR3 is 15 amino acids. Germline CDR1 MGHRA, CDR2 YSYEKL. The CDR3, as DNA: TGCGCCAGCACCACGGGACCGGGACAACGAAATGAGCAGTTCTTC. This gives the protein CASTTGPGQRNEQFF.

V is TRBV20-1 and J is TRBJ1-1; TRBD1 is a possible D gene (6 bases). There are 11 residues in the CDR3. Deletions cut 5 bases from V and 7 bases from J, with 11 bases between. Germline V lookup: CDR1 DFQATT, CDR2 SNEGSKA (reference sequence). CDR3 loop: CSAGQRLEAFF. The DNA of the CDR3 is TGCAGTGCTGGACAGCGACTTGAAGCTTTCTTT.

This chain connects TRBV11-3 to TRBJ1-3; D remains ambiguous. Deletions cut 1 base from V and 5 bases from J, with 6 bases between. CDR1 is SGHNT and CDR2 is YENEEA in the germline V gene. The CDR3 consists of 13 residues. CDR3 region: CASSLGVRNTIYF. CDR3 bases: TGTGCCAGCAGCTTAGGAGTCCGAAACACCATATATTTT.

The V gene is TRBV7-2, the J gene TRBJ1-2; possible D gene TRBD1, 5 bases. The CDR3 consists of 14 residues. Trimming cost V 1 base and J 5 bases, with 11 bases left between them. From germline, CDR1 is SGHTA and CDR2 FQGNSA. The DNA of the CDR3 is TGTGCCAGCAGCTTAGTCACAGGTTCTTATGGCTACACCTTC. Amino acids: CASSLVTGSYGYTF.

The chain is built from TRBV7-6 and TRBJ2-3; D gene ambiguous. This CDR3 is built from 15 residues. V was trimmed by 2 bases and J by 0 bases, leaving 9 bases between them. Germline assignment: CDR1 SGHVS and CDR2 FNYEAQ. CDR3 sequence: CASSLFSTSTDTQYF. As DNA, the CDR3 is TGTGCCAGCAGCTTATTCAGTACTAGCACAGATACGCAGTATTTT.

The rearrangement links TRBV25-1 to TRBJ1-5; D might be TRBD1 (6 bases). This CDR3 is built from 16 residues. Germline V gene data show CDR1 as MGHDK and CDR2 as SYGVNS. V was cut by 1 base and J by 5 bases, with 15 bases left in between. The CDR3 nucleotides are TGTGCCAGCAGTGAATCCGGGGGCCCAGGGGATCAGCCCCAGCATTTT. The encoded protein is CASSESGGPGDQPQHF.

V is TRBV6-5 and J is TRBJ1-2; possible D gene TRBD1, 6 bases. This CDR3 is built from 13 residues. The germline V and J ends were trimmed by 5 bases and 5 bases, with 12 bases remaining between them. Looked up from germline, CDR1 is MNHEY and CDR2 is SVGAGI. CDR3: CASSRAGVYGYTF. The CDR3 coding sequence is TGTGCCAGCAGTCGGGCAGGGGTGTATGGCTACACCTTC.

This clone was seen only a few times. This chain joins TRBV6-5 and TRBJ1-2; D call uncertain. From germline, CDR1 is MNHEY and CDR2 SVGAGI. Trimming removed 4 bases from V and 8 bases from J, with 20 bases in between. The CDR3 sequence is 15 residues long. The CDR3 region is CASSSGIGSSWGYTF. Here the CDR3 DNA reads TGTGCCAGCAGTTCCGGAATCGGCAGTAGCTGGGGCTACACCTTC.

V is TRBV19 and J is TRBJ2-3; no reliable D call. Germline V gene sequence: CDR1 LNHDA, CDR2 SQIVND (reference sequence). V lost 10 bases and J 5 bases, leaving 10 bases between the germline ends. This CDR3 is built from 11 residues. The CDR3 loop reads CATLTGDTQYF. The CDR3 DNA follows: TGTGCCACCCTAACCGGAGATACGCAGTATTTT.